The sequence of this T cell receptor (beta chain) was determined in a study of T cell repertoires in cytomegalovirus infection. On the study more broadly: Carrying CMV and the relevant HLA type showed in public TCR beta signatures.

Comment on this clonotype: Its antigen is unidentified.

Each CDR3 protein gets one entry after TCRdb re-called the reads with MiXCR. Seen here are around 740,000 distinct CDR3 sequences, about 40% observed once, and the top ten hold roughly 2.8%. Study results and limitations: Ex vivo responses were dominated by HLA-C-restricted CMV-specific TCR beta clonotypes. CMV carriers having the relevant HLA were flagged by cumulative public TCR beta family frequency.

The TCR sequence derives from a human donor in good health (CMV status not recorded). Some clones in this sample may be carry-over from other donors' samples. Source material: PBMCs.

CDR3 coding DNA: TGTGCCATCAGTGATGGGACGAATCAGCCCCAGCATTTT. Translated: CAISDGTNQPQHF. The V call is TRBV10-3, the J call TRBJ1-5, with D possibly TRBD1 on 5 matching bases. Germline V lookup: CDR1 ENHRY, CDR2 SYGVKD. This CDR3 comprises 13 residues. The V and J ends lost 3 bases and 4 bases respectively, with 7 bases between them.